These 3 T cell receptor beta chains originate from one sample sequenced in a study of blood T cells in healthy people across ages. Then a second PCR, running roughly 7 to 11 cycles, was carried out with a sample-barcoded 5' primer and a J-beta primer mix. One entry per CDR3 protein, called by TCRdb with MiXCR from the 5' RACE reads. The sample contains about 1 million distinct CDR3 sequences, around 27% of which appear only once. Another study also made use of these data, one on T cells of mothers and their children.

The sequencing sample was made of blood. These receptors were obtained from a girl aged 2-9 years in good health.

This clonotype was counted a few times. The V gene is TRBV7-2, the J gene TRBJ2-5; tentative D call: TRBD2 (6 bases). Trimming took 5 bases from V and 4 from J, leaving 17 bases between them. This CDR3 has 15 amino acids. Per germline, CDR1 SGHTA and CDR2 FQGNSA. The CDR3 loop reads CASSAQTSYGETQYF. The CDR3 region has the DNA TGTGCCAGCAGCGCACAGACTAGTTACGGAGAGACCCAGTACTTC.

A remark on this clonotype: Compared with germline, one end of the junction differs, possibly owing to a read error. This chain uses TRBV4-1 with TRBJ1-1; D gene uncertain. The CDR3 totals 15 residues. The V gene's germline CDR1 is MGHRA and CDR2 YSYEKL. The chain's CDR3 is CASRGTRTGNTEAFF. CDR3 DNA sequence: TGCGCCAGCAGAGGCACCAGGACGGGCAACACTGAAGCCTTCTTT.

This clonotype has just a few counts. The CDR3 region is CASRMQGTVTRETQYF. In DNA form, the CDR3 reads TGTGCCAGCAGAATGCAGGGGACAGTGACAAGGGAGACCCAGTACTTC. The chain couples TRBV2 to TRBJ2-5; 7 nucleotides agree with TRBD1. The junction had 15 bases not matched to a gene; V was cut back by 6 bases and J by 5 bases. The CDR3 extends over 16 amino acids. Germline assignment: CDR1 SNHLY and CDR2 FYNNEI.